This TCR beta chain emerged from a study of blood T cells in healthy people across ages. Findings and caveats of the study: The unknown donor CMV status may have confounded expanded clonotype changes. Fewer expanded clones and more diversity marked long-lived versus aged donors.

A J-beta primer mix and a sample-barcoded 5' primer were used in a second PCR of roughly 6 to 11 cycles. Paired-end reads containing CDR3 totaled no fewer than 2.5 million for each sample. TCRdb re-analysed the 5' RACE reads in MiXCR, keeping a single row per CDR3 protein. The sample has 800,000 to 900,000 distinct CDR3 sequences, around 62% seen once; the top ten hold around 30%. Total RNA amounts of at least 6 micrograms were extracted per sample. This CDR3 contains 13 residues. Germline assignment: CDR1 DFQATT and CDR2 SNEGSKA (reference sequence). V shed 2 bases and J shed 6 bases, with 12 bases lying between them. About this clonotype itself: Its target is unknown.

The sequence derives from a man aged 30 to 39 in good health. The source material was blood. This sequence joins TRBV20-1 and TRBJ2-3, with D unclear. The CDR3 loop is CSARRGISDTQYF. The CDR3 DNA is TGCAGTGCTAGACGTGGCATTTCGGATACGCAGTATTTT.